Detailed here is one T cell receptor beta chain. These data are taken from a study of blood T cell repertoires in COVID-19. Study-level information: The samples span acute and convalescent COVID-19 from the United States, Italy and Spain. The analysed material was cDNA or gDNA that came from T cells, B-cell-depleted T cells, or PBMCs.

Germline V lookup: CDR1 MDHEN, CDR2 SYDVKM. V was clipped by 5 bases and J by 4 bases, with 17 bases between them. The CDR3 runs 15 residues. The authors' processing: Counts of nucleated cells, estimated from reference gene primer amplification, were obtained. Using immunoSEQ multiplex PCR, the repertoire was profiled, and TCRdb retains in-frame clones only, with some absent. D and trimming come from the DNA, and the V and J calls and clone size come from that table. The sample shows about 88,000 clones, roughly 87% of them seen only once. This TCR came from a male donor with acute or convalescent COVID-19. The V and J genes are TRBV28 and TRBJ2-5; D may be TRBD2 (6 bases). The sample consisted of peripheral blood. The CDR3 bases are TGTGCCAGCAGTCCAGGAGGGGAAACAAGAGAGACCCAGTACTTC. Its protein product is CASSPGGETRETQYF.